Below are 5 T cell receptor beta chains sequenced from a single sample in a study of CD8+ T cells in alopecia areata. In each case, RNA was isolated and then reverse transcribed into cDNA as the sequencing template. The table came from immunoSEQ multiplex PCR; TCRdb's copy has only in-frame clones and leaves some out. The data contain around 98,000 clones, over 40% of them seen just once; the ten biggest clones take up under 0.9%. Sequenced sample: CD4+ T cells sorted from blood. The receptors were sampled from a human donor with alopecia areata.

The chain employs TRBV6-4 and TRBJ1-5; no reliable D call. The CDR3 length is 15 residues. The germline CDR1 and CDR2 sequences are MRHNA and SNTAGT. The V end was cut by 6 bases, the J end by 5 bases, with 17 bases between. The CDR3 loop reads CASSVDPGGDQPQHF. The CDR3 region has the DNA TGTGCCAGCAGCGTCGACCCCGGCGGCGATCAGCCCCAGCATTTT.

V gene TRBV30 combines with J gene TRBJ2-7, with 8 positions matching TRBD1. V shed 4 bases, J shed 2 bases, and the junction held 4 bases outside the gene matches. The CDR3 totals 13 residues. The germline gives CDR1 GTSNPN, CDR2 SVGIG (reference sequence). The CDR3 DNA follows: TGTGCCTGGAAACTGACAGGGGCCTACGAGCAGTACTTC. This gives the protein CAWKLTGAYEQYF.

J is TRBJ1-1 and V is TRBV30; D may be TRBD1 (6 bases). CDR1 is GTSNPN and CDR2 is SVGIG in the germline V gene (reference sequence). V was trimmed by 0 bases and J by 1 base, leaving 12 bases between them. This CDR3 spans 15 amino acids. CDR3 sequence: CAWSVGGGRNTEAFF. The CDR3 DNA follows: TGTGCCTGGAGTGTTGGCGGGGGCCGGAACACTGAAGCTTTCTTT.

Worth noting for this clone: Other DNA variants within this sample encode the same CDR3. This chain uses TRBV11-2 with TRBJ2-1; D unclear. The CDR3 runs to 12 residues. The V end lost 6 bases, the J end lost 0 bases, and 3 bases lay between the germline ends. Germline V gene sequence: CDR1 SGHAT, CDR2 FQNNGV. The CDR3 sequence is CASSLSYNEQFF. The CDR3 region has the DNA TGTGCCAGCAGTCTCTCCTACAATGAGCAGTTCTTC. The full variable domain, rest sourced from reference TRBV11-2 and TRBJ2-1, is EAGVAQSPRYKIIEKRQSVAFWCNPISGHATLYWYQQILGQGPKLLIQFQNNGVVDDSQLPKDRFSAERLKGVDSTLKIQPAKLEDSAVYLCASSLSYNEQFFGPGTRLTVL.

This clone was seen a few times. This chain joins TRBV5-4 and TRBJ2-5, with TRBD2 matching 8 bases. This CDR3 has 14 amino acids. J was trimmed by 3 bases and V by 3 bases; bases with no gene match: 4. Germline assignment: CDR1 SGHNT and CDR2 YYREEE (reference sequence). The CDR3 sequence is CASSSLAEKETQYF. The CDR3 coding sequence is TGTGCCAGCAGCTCACTAGCGGAGAAAGAGACCCAGTACTTC.